These 25 T cell receptor beta chains were all obtained from the same sample, sequenced in a study of CD8 T cells in Susac syndrome. It was with random hexamers that 0.5 to 1 ug RNA was reverse transcribed. TCRdb reprocessed the immunoSEQ multiplex PCR reads with MiXCR, giving one entry per CDR3 protein. The repertoire holds some 200,000 distinct CDR3 sequences, 85% to 95% seen once, with 0.15% to 0.2% in the top ten. The sequenced material came from CD8+ T cells from PBMCs. Every receptor here comes from a human donor with Susac syndrome.

The genes are TRBV7-9 and TRBJ1-5, with 8 bases fitting TRBD1. The CDR3 has 18 amino acids. Losses at the gene ends were 5 bases for V and 7 bases for J; bases not matched to a gene: 19. The germline V gene has CDR1 SEHNR and CDR2 FQNEAQ (reference sequence). The CDR3 sequence: CASSVGARDRGGNQPQHF. The CDR3 nucleotides are TGTGCCAGCAGCGTGGGGGCCAGAGACAGGGGAGGGAACCAGCCCCAGCATTTT.

V and J are TRBV7-9 and TRBJ2-3; a weak D match, TRBD2 (7 bases). Trimming shortened V by 2 bases and J by 1 base, and 22 bases separated the two germline ends. The CDR3 extends over 19 amino acids. Germline-derived CDR1 and CDR2 are SEHNR and FQNEAQ (reference sequence). CDR3 nucleotides: TGTGCCAGCAGCTTAATGTTCTTTATGGCGGGGGCCCGCACAGATACGCAGTATTTT. Translated, it gives CASSLMFFMAGARTDTQYF. The full variable domain, completed using reference TRBV7-9 and TRBJ2-3, is DTGVSQNPRHKITKRGQNVTFRCDPISEHNRLYWYRQTLGQGPEFLTYFQNEAQLEKSRLLSDRFSAERPKGSFSTLEIQRTEQGDSAMYLCASSLMFFMAGARTDTQYFGPGTRLTVL.

The chain has TRBV4-1 and TRBJ1-3; D uncertain. This CDR3 spans 16 amino acids. The germline V and J ends were trimmed by 4 bases and 0 bases, with 13 bases remaining between them. Per germline, CDR1 MGHRA and CDR2 YSYEKL. In nucleotides, the CDR3 is TGCGCCAGCAGCCCATCGCCGGACTACTCTGGAAACACCATATATTTT. Translating it yields CASSPSPDYSGNTIYF.

The chain is built from TRBV2 and TRBJ2-1; 8 nucleotides align to TRBD2. Germline V gives CDR1 SNHLY, CDR2 FYNNEI. The V gene end was trimmed by 6 bases and the J gene end by 8 bases; junction bases not matched to a gene: 6. This CDR3 comprises 13 residues. CDR3 in amino acids: CASRTTSDDEQFF. In DNA form, the CDR3 reads TGTGCCAGCAGGACGACTAGCGATGATGAGCAGTTCTTC.

The V call is TRBV20-1, the J call TRBJ2-7; TRBD2 matches at 8 bases. Germline V gene lookup returns CDR1 DFQATT and CDR2 SNEGSKA (reference sequence). The CDR3 length is 11 residues. V trimming: 7 bases; J trimming: 3 bases; junction bases outside the gene matches: 2. CDR3 region: CSVAGGYEQYF. The CDR3 DNA reads TGCAGTGTCGCGGGGGGCTACGAGCAGTACTTC.

This chain links TRBV29-1 with TRBJ2-1; D might be TRBD1 (6 bases). Between the trimmed V and J ends, which lost 7 bases and 1 base, there was a span of 14 bases. The CDR3 spans 14 residues. Germline V gene data show CDR1 as SQVTM and CDR2 as ANQGSEA. The DNA for the CDR3 is TGCAGCGCCGGGCGGCAGGGGTCCTACAATGAGCAGTTCTTC. This encodes CSAGRQGSYNEQFF.

V gene TRBV20-1 combines with J gene TRBJ1-1; no clear D. CDR1 and CDR2 from the germline V gene are DFQATT and SNEGSKA (reference sequence). Trimming left V 0 bases short and J 5 bases short, with 16 bases between. The CDR3 consists of 15 residues. CDR3 nucleotides: TGCAGTGCTAGAGATCATAACACGGTAAAGACTGAAGCTTTCTTT. It encodes CSARDHNTVKTEAFF.

The genes are TRBV19 and TRBJ1-2; D gene ambiguous. The germline gives CDR1 LNHDA, CDR2 SQIVND (reference sequence). Trimming stripped 6 bases from V and 0 bases from J, with 14 bases between. The CDR3 has 15 residues. In DNA form, the CDR3 reads TGTGCCAGTAGGAACGACGCAGCTGCTAACTATGGCTACACCTTC. Protein product: CASRNDAAANYGYTF.

This clonotype was recorded once. This chain uses TRBV12-3 or TRBV12-4 with TRBJ2-1; TRBD1 or TRBD2 may be the D gene (5 bases each). The V gene lost 3 bases and the J gene lost 1 base, with 10 bases spanning the gap. The length of the CDR3 is 15 residues. The chain's CDR3 is CASSFRDGSYNEQFF. The CDR3 nucleotides read TGTGCCAGCAGTTTCCGGGACGGATCCTACAATGAGCAGTTCTTC.

This chain joins TRBV10-3 and TRBJ2-3; maybe TRBD1 (6 bases). The germline V gene has CDR1 ENHRY and CDR2 SYGVKD. The CDR3 contains 14 residues. V lost 6 bases, J lost 0 bases, and 10 bases lay in between. The CDR3 is CAIRQGPSTDTQYF. The CDR3 nucleotides read TGTGCCATCAGACAGGGACCTAGCACAGATACGCAGTATTTT.

J is TRBJ2-6 and V is TRBV6-5; the D is unclear. V was cut by 5 bases and J by 4 bases, with 12 bases left in between. In germline, CDR1 is MNHEY, CDR2 SVGAGI. The CDR3 consists of 15 residues. The CDR3 DNA reads TGTGCCAGCAGTCTGTCCAGGTTGGGGGCCAACGTCCTGACTTTC. Its translation is CASSLSRLGANVLTF.

The chain has TRBV12-3 or TRBV12-4 and TRBJ1-5; 7 bases are a match to TRBD1. The CDR3 contains 19 residues. The trim removed 3 bases at V and 5 bases at J, leaving 19 bases unmatched. CDR3 in amino acids: CASSLEIVLTGREYQPQHF. The CDR3, as DNA: TGTGCCAGCAGTTTGGAGATAGTTTTGACAGGGAGGGAATATCAGCCCCAGCATTTT.

The chain carries TRBV27 and TRBJ1-1; TRBD1 might be the D (5 bases). Per germline, CDR1 MNHEY and CDR2 SMNVEV (reference sequence). The V and J ends lost 3 bases and 4 bases respectively, with 9 bases between them. This CDR3 region has 13 residues. The CDR3 DNA sequence: TGTGCCAGCAGTTTGGGGGAAGTCACTGAAGCTTTCTTT. Its translation: CASSLGEVTEAFF.

The chain couples TRBV7-9 to TRBJ2-7; D uncertain. Germline CDR1 is SEHNR and CDR2 is FQNEAQ (reference sequence). V lost 7 bases, J lost 0 bases, and 16 bases lay in between. The length of the CDR3 is 15 residues. This chain's CDR3 is CASNEETGGSYEQYF. CDR3 coding DNA: TGTGCCAGCAACGAGGAGACCGGCGGCTCCTACGAGCAGTACTTC.

This chain uses TRBV4-1 with TRBJ1-6; TRBD1 agrees at 9 bases. The ends lost 2 bases at V and 9 bases at J; junction bases unmatched: 5. The CDR3 is 15 amino acids. Germline lookup yields CDR1 MGHRA and CDR2 YSYEKL. The chain's CDR3 is CASSQPTGGSSPLHF. DNA for the CDR3: TGCGCCAGCAGCCAACCGACAGGGGGTAGTTCACCCCTCCACTTT.

V is TRBV19 and J is TRBJ1-2; 8 bases are a match to TRBD1. Germline assignment: CDR1 LNHDA and CDR2 SQIVND (reference sequence). The CDR3 has 12 residues. With V trimmed by 11 bases and J by 8 bases, 10 bases remained unmatched. CDR3 amino acids: CACGGQGSGYTF. CDR3 in DNA: TGTGCCTGTGGAGGACAGGGATCCGGCTACACCTTC.

The V call is TRBV2, the J call TRBJ2-2; no reliable D call. Trimming removed 5 bases at V and 1 base at J, with 11 bases between. The CDR3 is 15 amino acids. Germline CDR1 and CDR2: SNHLY and FYNNEI. The CDR3 spells CASSRRQQNTGELFF. The CDR3 bases are TGTGCCAGCAGTCGACGGCAGCAGAACACCGGGGAGCTGTTTTTT. Looking up the rest from reference TRBV2 and TRBJ2-2 gives the full variable domain: EPEVTQTPSHQVTQMGQEVILRCVPISNHLYFYWYRQILGQKVEFLVSFYNNEISEKSEIFDDQFSVERPDGSNFTLKIRSTKLEDSAMYFCASSRRQQNTGELFFGEGSRLTVL.

The chain recombines TRBV28 with TRBJ2-7, with 9 bases matching TRBD2. The CDR3 spans 14 residues. Trimming cost V 10 bases and J 4 bases; bases outside gene matches: 11. Germline CDR1 is MDHEN and CDR2 is SYDVKM. In DNA form, the CDR3 reads TGTGCCACCGCGGGGCGGGAGGGCCTGTACGAGCAGTACTTC. Translation gives CATAGREGLYEQYF.

The chain links TRBV13 to TRBJ2-1; the match to TRBD1 covers 10 bases. The CDR3 is made up of 15 amino acids. Germline CDR1 is PRHDT and CDR2 is FYEKMQ (reference sequence). Germline trimming cut 3 bases from V and 4 bases from J; bases unmatched to any gene: 3. The CDR3 DNA sequence: TGTGCCAGCAGCTTCGGGACAGGGGCATACAATGAGCAGTTCTTC. Translated, it gives CASSFGTGAYNEQFF.

The genes are TRBV24-1 and TRBJ1-5, with D possibly matching TRBD1 (6 bases). The ends were cut back, 4 bases at V and 3 bases at J, with 12 bases in the middle. This CDR3 region has 15 residues. The germline V gene encodes CDR1 KGHDR and CDR2 SFDVKD. CDR3 coding DNA: TGTGCCACCAGTGACTCGGACAGAGCCAATCAGCCCCAGCATTTT. Translation: CATSDSDRANQPQHF.

V gene TRBV2 combines with J gene TRBJ1-5, with D perhaps TRBD1 (5 bases). V was shortened by 0 bases and J by 4 bases, with 7 bases between the two germline ends. The CDR3 consists of 14 residues. CDR1 and CDR2 (germline): SNHLY, FYNNEI. CDR3 nucleotides: TGTGCCAGCAGTGAAGCAGGGGTTAATCAGCCCCAGCATTTT. It codes for CASSEAGVNQPQHF.

The chain combines TRBV9 with TRBJ1-1; 9 bases fit TRBD1. Per the germline V gene, CDR1 is SGDLS and CDR2 is YYNGEE. This CDR3 has 13 amino acids. V gave up 4 bases and J gave up 11 bases; unmatched junction bases: 9. CDR3 protein: CASSQEDRGMAFF. The CDR3 coding sequence is TGTGCCAGCAGCCAAGAGGACAGGGGAATGGCTTTCTTT.

J is TRBJ1-4 and V is TRBV5-6; the D is unclear. V was pared by 4 bases and J by 5 bases, with 3 bases between. This CDR3 contains 11 residues. Germline loops: CDR1 SGHDT, CDR2 YYEEEE. The CDR3, as DNA: TGTGCCAGCAGCGTGAATGAAAAACTGTTTTTT. Its protein product is CASSVNEKLFF. Supplemented by reference TRBV5-6 and TRBJ1-4, the full variable domain reads DAGVTQSPTHLIKTRGQQVTLRCSPKSGHDTVSWYQQALGQGPQFIFQYYEEEERQRGNFPDRFSGHQFPNYSSELNVNALLLGDSALYLCASSVNEKLFFGSGTQLSVL.

The gene calls are TRBV20-1 and TRBJ2-5, with 7 bases matching TRBD1. Germline CDR1 DFQATT, CDR2 SNEGSKA (reference sequence). There are 17 residues in the CDR3. J was trimmed by 5 bases and V by 6 bases; bases with no gene match: 21. CDR3 sequence (DNA): TGCAGTGCCTCGGCCCCCGCGGACAGGTCGGAGGTGGAGACCCAGTACTTC. Translated, it gives CSASAPADRSEVETQYF.

V is TRBV30 and J is TRBJ1-2; the D is unclear. Germline V lookup: CDR1 GTSNPN, CDR2 SVGIG (reference sequence). Trimming removed 2 bases at V and 0 bases at J, with 10 bases between. The CDR3 has 14 residues. The CDR3 bases are TGTGCCTGGAGTATGACACCTGCTAACTATGGCTACACCTTC. It codes for CAWSMTPANYGYTF.